One sample yielded the 10 T cell receptor beta chains listed below, sequenced in a study of OX40 agonist ivuxolimab in advanced cancers. Using immunoSEQ multiplex PCR, the repertoire was profiled, and TCRdb retains in-frame clones only, with some absent. This sample has over 45,000 clones, with 70% to 90% found just once. The specimen was CD4+ or CD8+ T cells sorted from blood, collected in a trial of the OX40 agonist ivuxolimab. The source of these receptors is an adult with an advanced solid tumor such as melanoma, head and neck, liver or kidney cancer.

The genes are TRBV7-9 and TRBJ2-6; D unresolved. The CDR3 is made up of 15 amino acids. V gave up 5 bases and J gave up 2 bases, with 10 bases separating them. Germline V gene data show CDR1 as SEHNR and CDR2 as FQNEAQ (reference sequence). CDR3 region: CASSPKEAGANVLTF. The DNA of the CDR3 is TGTGCCAGCAGCCCCAAGGAAGCTGGGGCCAACGTCCTGACTTTC.

The chain recombines TRBV30 with TRBJ1-4; D not resolved. The CDR3 runs to 14 residues. CDR1 is GTSNPN, CDR2 SVGIG, per germline (reference sequence). V dropped 0 bases and J dropped 6 bases, with 11 bases sitting between them. The CDR3 spells CAWSVHPFYEKLFF. CDR3 nucleotide sequence: TGTGCCTGGAGTGTACATCCCTTTTATGAAAAACTGTTTTTT.

The chain combines TRBV7-9 with TRBJ2-4, with D possibly called TRBD1 or TRBD2 (6 bases each). V lost 7 bases and J 4 bases, leaving 14 bases between the germline ends. This CDR3 has 14 residues. Germline loops: CDR1 SEHNR, CDR2 FQNEAQ (reference sequence). For the CDR3, the DNA is TGTGCCAGCACCGTCTCGGGGGCAAAAAACATTCAGTACTTC. Translated: CASTVSGAKNIQYF. The entire variable domain, with the rest obtained from reference TRBV7-9 and TRBJ2-4, is as follows: DTGVSQNPRHKITKRGQNVTFRCDPISEHNRLYWYRQTLGQGPEFLTYFQNEAQLEKSRLLSDRFSAERPKGSFSTLEIQRTEQGDSAMYLCASTVSGAKNIQYFGAGTRLSVL.

This chain uses TRBV7-2 with TRBJ1-4, with D unclear. Per the germline V gene, CDR1 is SGHTA and CDR2 is FQGNSA. The V and J ends lost 0 bases and 3 bases respectively, with 8 bases between them. CDR3 length: 15 amino acids. The CDR3 nucleotides read TGTGCCAGCAGCTTAGCGGGAATCTCTAATGAAAAACTGTTTTTT. Residues: CASSLAGISNEKLFF.

This clone was seen a single time. This sequence joins TRBV15 and TRBJ1-5; no reliable D call. V was pared by 0 bases and J by 2 bases, with 11 bases between. The CDR3 is made up of 16 amino acids. Per germline, CDR1 LNHNV and CDR2 YYDKDF (reference sequence). The CDR3 region has the DNA TGTGCCACCAGCAGAGATAAGGTATCGGGCAATCAGCCCCAGCATTTT. Its protein is CATSRDKVSGNQPQHF.

This chain uses TRBV29-1 with TRBJ1-1; 8 bases fit TRBD1. CDR1 is SQVTM and CDR2 is ANQGSEA in the germline V gene. Trimming at V came to 6 bases and at J to 2 bases, leaving 8 bases not matched to a gene. There are 14 residues in the CDR3. CDR3 in amino acids: CSVAAGTGNTEAFF. CDR3 nucleotide sequence: TGCAGCGTCGCAGCCGGGACAGGAAACACTGAAGCTTTCTTT.

V gene TRBV7-9 combines with J gene TRBJ1-1, with D perhaps matching TRBD1 (5 bases). This CDR3 spans 14 amino acids. The ends were cut back, 2 bases at V and 5 bases at J, with 12 bases in the middle. Germline CDR1 and CDR2: SEHNR and FQNEAQ (reference sequence). The CDR3 DNA reads TGTGCCAGCAGCTTAAGGGGCCTTCGGACTGAAGCTTTCTTT. It specifies CASSLRGLRTEAFF.

The chain carries TRBV5-4 and TRBJ1-1, with 8 bases lining up with TRBD1. V lost 4 bases to trimming and J lost 0 bases; unmatched junction nucleotides: 5. Germline V gives CDR1 SGHNT, CDR2 YYREEE (reference sequence). This CDR3 has 15 residues. The CDR3 loop is CASSGGQGLNTEAFF. The CDR3 DNA sequence: TGTGCCAGCAGCGGAGGACAGGGCCTGAACACTGAAGCTTTCTTT.

The rearrangement joins TRBV9 to TRBJ2-5, with 9 bases aligning to TRBD1. Unmatched junction bases numbered 2, after V lost 0 bases and J lost 5 bases. The V gene's germline CDR1 is SGDLS and CDR2 YYNGEE. There are 14 residues in the CDR3. The CDR3 loop reads CASSVGTGAETQYF. DNA of the CDR3: TGTGCCAGCAGCGTAGGGACAGGGGCTGAGACCCAGTACTTC.

V is TRBV19 and J is TRBJ1-3; D is unresolved. There are 14 residues in the CDR3. Trimming left V 7 bases short and J 0 bases short, with 10 bases between. Germline assignment: CDR1 LNHDA and CDR2 SQIVND (reference sequence). The CDR3 sequence is CASKQRPSGNTIYF. The CDR3 bases are TGTGCCAGTAAACAGAGGCCCTCTGGAAACACCATATATTTT.